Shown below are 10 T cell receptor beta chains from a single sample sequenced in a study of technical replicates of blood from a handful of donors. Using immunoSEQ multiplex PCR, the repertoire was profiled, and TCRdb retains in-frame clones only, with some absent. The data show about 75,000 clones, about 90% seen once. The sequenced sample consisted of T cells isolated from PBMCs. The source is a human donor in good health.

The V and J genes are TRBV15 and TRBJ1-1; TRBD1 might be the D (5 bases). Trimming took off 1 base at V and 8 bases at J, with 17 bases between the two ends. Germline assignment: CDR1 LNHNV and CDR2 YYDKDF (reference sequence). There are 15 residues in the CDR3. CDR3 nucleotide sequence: TGTGCCACCAGCAGAGCAGCAGGGTACAGAGTGGAAGCTTTCTTT. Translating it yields CATSRAAGYRVEAFF.

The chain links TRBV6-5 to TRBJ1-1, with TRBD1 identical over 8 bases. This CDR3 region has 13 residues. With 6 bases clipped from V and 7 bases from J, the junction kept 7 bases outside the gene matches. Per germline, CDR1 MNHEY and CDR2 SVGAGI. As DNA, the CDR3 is TGTGCCAGCAGCTCAGGACAGGGCATTGAAGCTTTCTTT. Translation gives CASSSGQGIEAFF.

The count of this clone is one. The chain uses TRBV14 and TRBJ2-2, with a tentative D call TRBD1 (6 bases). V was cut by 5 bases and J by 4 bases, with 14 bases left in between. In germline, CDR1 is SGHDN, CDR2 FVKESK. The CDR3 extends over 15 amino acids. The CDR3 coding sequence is TGTGCCAGCAGCACTGGACAGTCGGGCACCGGGGAGCTGTTTTTT. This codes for CASSTGQSGTGELFF.

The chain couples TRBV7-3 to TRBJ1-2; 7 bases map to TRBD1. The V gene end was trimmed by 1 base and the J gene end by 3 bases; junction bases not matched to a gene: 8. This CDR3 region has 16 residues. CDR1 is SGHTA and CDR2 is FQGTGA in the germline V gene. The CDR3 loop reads CASSLIRQGGDYGYTF. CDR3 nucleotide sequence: TGTGCCAGCAGCTTAATCAGACAGGGAGGAGACTATGGCTACACCTTC. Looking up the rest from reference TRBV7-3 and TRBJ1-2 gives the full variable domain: GAGVSQTPSNKVTEKGKYVELRCDPISGHTALYWYRQSLGQGPEFLIYFQGTGAADDSGLPNDRFFAVRPEGSVSTLKIQRTERGDSAVYLCASSLIRQGGDYGYTFGSGTRLTVV.

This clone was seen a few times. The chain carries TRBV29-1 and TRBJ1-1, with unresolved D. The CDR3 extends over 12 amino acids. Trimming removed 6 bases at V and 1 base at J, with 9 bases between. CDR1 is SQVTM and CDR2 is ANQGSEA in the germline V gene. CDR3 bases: TGCAGCGTCGGACTGGGGAACACTGAAGCTTTCTTT. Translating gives CSVGLGNTEAFF.

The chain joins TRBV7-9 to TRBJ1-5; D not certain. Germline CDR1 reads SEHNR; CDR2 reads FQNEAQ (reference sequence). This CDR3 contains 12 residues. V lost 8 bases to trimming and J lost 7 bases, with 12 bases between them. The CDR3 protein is CASGSPGQPQHF. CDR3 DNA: TGTGCCAGCGGTAGCCCTGGGCAGCCCCAGCATTTT.

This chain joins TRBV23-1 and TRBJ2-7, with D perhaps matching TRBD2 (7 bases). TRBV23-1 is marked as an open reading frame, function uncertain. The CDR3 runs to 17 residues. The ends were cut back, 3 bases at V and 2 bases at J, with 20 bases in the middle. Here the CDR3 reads CASSQSTRGAVTYEQYF. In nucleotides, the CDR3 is TGCGCCAGCAGTCAGTCTACCCGGGGGGCTGTTACCTACGAGCAGTACTTC.

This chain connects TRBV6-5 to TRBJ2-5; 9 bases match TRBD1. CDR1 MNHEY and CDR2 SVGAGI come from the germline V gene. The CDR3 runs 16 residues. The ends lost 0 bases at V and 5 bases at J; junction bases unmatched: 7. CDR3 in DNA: TGTGCCAGCAGTTACTCGAACAGGGGGCAGGGGGAGACCCAGTACTTC. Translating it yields CASSYSNRGQGETQYF.

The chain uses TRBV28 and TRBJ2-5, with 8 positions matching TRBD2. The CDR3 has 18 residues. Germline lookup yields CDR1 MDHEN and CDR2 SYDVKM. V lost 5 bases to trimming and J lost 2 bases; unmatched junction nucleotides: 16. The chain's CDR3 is CASSPERESPIHQETQYF. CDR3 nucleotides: TGTGCCAGCAGTCCCGAGCGGGAGTCCCCTATACATCAAGAGACCCAGTACTTC.

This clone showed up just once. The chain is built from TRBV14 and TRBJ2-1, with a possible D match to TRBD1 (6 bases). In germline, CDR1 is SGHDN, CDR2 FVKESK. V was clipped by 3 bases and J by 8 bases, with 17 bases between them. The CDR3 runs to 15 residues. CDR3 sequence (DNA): TGTGCCAGCAGCCAGGGAGACAGGCGAAGGGATGAGCAGTTCTTC. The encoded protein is CASSQGDRRRDEQFF.